This TCR beta chain was sequenced in a study of control samples from healthy donors and cancer patients. The table came from immunoSEQ multiplex PCR; TCRdb's copy has only in-frame clones and leaves some out. The repertoire has approximately 100,000 clones, 85% to 90% of them found once; the top ten carry 15% to 20%. Germline V gene sequence: CDR1 SGHRS, CDR2 YFSETQ. The CDR3 loop spans 15 amino acids. V dropped 1 base and J dropped 2; count of bases not matched to a gene: 3. The rearrangement joins TRBV5-1 to TRBJ2-5, with 9 bases lining up with TRBD1. This receptor was taken from a man in his 60s with lung cancer. The sequencing input was PBMCs. The CDR3 nucleotides are TGCGCCAGCAGCTTGTTAGGGACAGGGCAAGAGACCCAGTACTTC. This sequence encodes CASSLLGTGQETQYF.